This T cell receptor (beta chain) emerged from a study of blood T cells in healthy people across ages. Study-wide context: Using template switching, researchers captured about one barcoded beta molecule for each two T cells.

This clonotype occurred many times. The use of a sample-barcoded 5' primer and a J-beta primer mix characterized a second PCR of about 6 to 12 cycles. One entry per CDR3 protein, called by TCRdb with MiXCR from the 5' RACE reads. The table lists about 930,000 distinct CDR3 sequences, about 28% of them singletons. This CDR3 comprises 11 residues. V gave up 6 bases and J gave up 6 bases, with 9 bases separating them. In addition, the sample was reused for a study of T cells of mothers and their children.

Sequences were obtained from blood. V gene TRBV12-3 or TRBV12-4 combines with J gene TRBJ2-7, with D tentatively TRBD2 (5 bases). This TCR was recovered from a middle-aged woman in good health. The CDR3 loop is CASSFRGEQYF. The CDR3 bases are TGTGCCAGCAGCTTCCGGGGCGAGCAGTACTTC.